Listed here are 29 T cell receptor beta chains from one sample, sequenced in a study of OX40 agonist ivuxolimab in advanced cancers. Some clones are missing from TCRdb's copy, which holds only in-frame ones; the method was immunoSEQ multiplex PCR. The sample lists 79,000 or so clones, more than 80% occurring once. The sample in question was CD4+ or CD8+ T cells sorted from blood, obtained in a trial of the OX40 agonist ivuxolimab. The receptors here all came from an adult with an advanced solid tumor such as melanoma, head and neck, liver or kidney cancer.

This chain connects TRBV5-1 to TRBJ2-7, with 8 bases aligning to TRBD1. The CDR3 spans 15 residues. Germline trimming cut 4 bases from V and 7 bases from J; bases unmatched to any gene: 13. Germline lookup yields CDR1 SGHRS and CDR2 YFSETQ. CDR3 sequence (DNA): TGCGCCAGCAGCCAACAGGTGACAGGGGTTAAGGAGCAGTACTTC. This codes for CASSQQVTGVKEQYF.

V and J are TRBV18 and TRBJ1-1; D remains ambiguous. V lost 3 bases to trimming and J lost 7 bases, with 12 bases between them. Looked up from germline, CDR1 is KGHSH and CDR2 is LQKENI. The CDR3 totals 13 residues. The CDR3 loop is CASSPKRPSEAFF. CDR3 DNA sequence: TGTGCCAGCTCACCGAAAAGGCCCAGTGAAGCTTTCTTT.

The gene calls are TRBV5-1 and TRBJ2-3; no clear D. V was clipped by 2 bases and J by 0 bases, with 1 base between them. The CDR3 is 12 amino acids. Germline V gives CDR1 SGHRS, CDR2 YFSETQ. The DNA for the CDR3 is TGCGCCAGCAGCTTCAGCACAGATACGCAGTATTTT. This encodes CASSFSTDTQYF.

V usage is TRBV11-2 and J usage is TRBJ2-1, with a tentative D call TRBD1 (6 bases). The germline V gene encodes CDR1 SGHAT and CDR2 FQNNGV. CDR3 length equals 15 residues. V was trimmed by 5 bases and J by 0 bases, leaving 11 bases between them. The CDR3 DNA reads TGTGCCAGCAGCCTAACAGGGAGCTCCTACAATGAGCAGTTCTTC. As protein: CASSLTGSSYNEQFF.

The chain has TRBV7-9 and TRBJ2-7, with 11 bases identical to TRBD2. Per germline, CDR1 SEHNR and CDR2 FQNEAQ (reference sequence). CDR3 size: 16 residues. The ends lost 5 bases at V and 0 bases at J; junction bases unmatched: 6. The CDR3 DNA follows: TGTGCCAGCAGCCCGCGACTAGCGGGGAGCTCCTACGAGCAGTACTTC. Protein product: CASSPRLAGSSYEQYF.

CDR3 loop: CASRTYRVIAAVRDSPLHF. The CDR3 DNA follows: TGTGCAAGTCGCACTTACAGGGTGATTGCGGCGGTCAGGGATTCACCCCTCCACTTT. The chain has TRBV12-2 and TRBJ1-6; the tabulated D call, TRBD1, remains unverified against the DNA. TRBV12-2 is shown as a pseudogene. The CDR3 is 19 amino acids.

This rearrangement joins TRBV15 to TRBJ2-7, with D unclear. The V and J ends lost 0 bases and 7 bases respectively, with 7 bases between them. Germline V gene sequence: CDR1 LNHNV, CDR2 YYDKDF (reference sequence). The CDR3 length is 12 residues. This chain's CDR3 is CATSREIGEQYF. DNA of the CDR3: TGTGCCACCAGCAGAGAAATAGGGGAGCAGTACTTC.

The chain uses TRBV5-1 and TRBJ2-1; no reliable D call. Trimming shortened V by 0 bases and J by 10 bases, and 8 bases separated the two germline ends. The CDR3 consists of 12 residues. The germline V gene encodes CDR1 SGHRS and CDR2 YFSETQ. Here the CDR3 reads CASSLVGPEQFF. In nucleotides, the CDR3 is TGCGCCAGCAGCTTGGTGGGTCCAGAGCAGTTCTTC.

This chain connects TRBV30 to TRBJ2-4, with D perhaps being TRBD1 or TRBD2 (7 bases each). Germline lookup yields CDR1 GTSNPN and CDR2 SVGIG (reference sequence). The CDR3 sequence is 15 residues long. V lost 4 bases and J 3 bases, leaving 16 bases between the germline ends. CDR3 amino acids: CAWIYRGGGKNIQYF. DNA for the CDR3: TGTGCCTGGATTTACAGGGGAGGGGGCAAAAACATTCAGTACTTC.

The chain combines TRBV14 with TRBJ1-6, with D possibly being TRBD1 (5 bases). Germline loops: CDR1 SGHDN, CDR2 FVKESK. The CDR3 sequence is 13 residues long. The V end was cut by 2 bases, the J end by 6 bases, with 5 bases between. In DNA form, the CDR3 reads TGTGCCAGCAGCCAAAGGGGTAATTCACCCCTCCACTTT. Its translation is CASSQRGNSPLHF.

The gene calls are TRBV7-2 and TRBJ2-7, with D hard to call. V lost 1 base, J lost 2 bases, and 9 bases lay in between. CDR3 length: 14 amino acids. Germline V CDR1 and CDR2: SGHTA, FQGNSA. This CDR3 reads CASSLGNGPYEQYF. CDR3 bases: TGTGCCAGCAGCTTAGGGAACGGCCCCTACGAGCAGTACTTC.

The rearrangement joins TRBV5-8 to TRBJ2-7; D uncertain. The CDR3 is made up of 11 amino acids. Looked up from germline, CDR1 is SGHTS and CDR2 is YDEGEE. Trimming pared 3 bases from V and 3 bases from J, leaving 4 bases between. CDR3 DNA sequence: TGTGCCAGCAGCTCATTCTACGAGCAGTACTTC. It yields the protein CASSSFYEQYF.

The V and J genes are TRBV30 and TRBJ2-6; D remains unclear. The germline gives CDR1 GTSNPN, CDR2 SVGIG (reference sequence). The CDR3 has 10 amino acids. CDR3 protein: CVVGANVLTF. The CDR3 region has the DNA TGTGTTGTTGGGGCCAACGTCCTGACTTTC.

The chain employs TRBV27 and TRBJ1-6; the match to TRBD1 covers 7 bases. The germline V gene encodes CDR1 MNHEY and CDR2 SMNVEV (reference sequence). The CDR3 is 16 residues long. Trimming cost V 5 bases and J 4 bases; bases outside gene matches: 8. The CDR3 spells CASSPGGQMYNSPLHF. The CDR3 coding sequence is TGTGCCAGCAGTCCGGGGGGACAGATGTATAATTCACCCCTCCACTTT.

The CDR3 reads CASKGSGTFNEKLFF. CDR3 DNA sequence: TGTGCCAGCAAAGGTTCGGGGACCTTCAATGAAAAACTGTTTTTT. The V gene is TRBV5-5, the J gene TRBJ1-4; D possibly corresponds to TRBD1 (5 bases). CDR1 and CDR2 (germline): SGHKS, YYEKEE (reference sequence). V lost 6 bases and J lost 5, with 17 bases in between. The length of the CDR3 is 15 residues. Filled out from reference TRBV5-5 and TRBJ1-4, the complete variable domain reads DAGVTQSPTHLIKTRGQQVTLRCSPISGHKSVSWYQQVLGQGPQFIFQYYEKEERGRGNFPDRFSARQFPNYSSELNVNALLLGDSALYLCASKGSGTFNEKLFFGSGTQLSVL.

This chain joins TRBV7-2 and TRBJ2-2; possibly TRBD1 for D (6 bases). V was trimmed by 1 base and J by 4 bases, leaving 10 bases between them. The CDR3 is 15 amino acids. Germline V gene sequence: CDR1 SGHTA, CDR2 FQGNSA. CDR3 DNA: TGTGCCAGCAGCTTAGTAAGCAGGGGCACCGGGGAGCTGTTTTTT. Translating gives CASSLVSRGTGELFF.

J is TRBJ2-2 and V is TRBV19; D call uncertain. The CDR3 runs 14 residues. Germline lookup yields CDR1 LNHDA and CDR2 SQIVND (reference sequence). The V and J ends lost 0 bases and 0 bases respectively, with 2 bases between them. This CDR3 reads CASSIDPNTGELFF. The CDR3 DNA reads TGTGCCAGTAGTATAGACCCGAACACCGGGGAGCTGTTTTTT.

The rearrangement uses TRBV11-2 and TRBJ2-3; 7 bases map to TRBD2. The CDR3 extends over 15 amino acids. Per germline, CDR1 SGHAT and CDR2 FQNNGV. The J segment lost 0 bases and the V segment lost 7 bases, leaving 7 bases of the junction unmatched. Here the CDR3 DNA reads TGTGCCAGCACCCTTAGCGGGTTAAGCACAGATACGCAGTATTTT. Its translation: CASTLSGLSTDTQYF.

J is TRBJ2-7 and V is TRBV28, with D perhaps TRBD1 (6 bases). V was shortened by 4 bases and J by 3 bases, with 13 bases between the two germline ends. CDR3 length equals 14 residues. Germline V gene data show CDR1 as MDHEN and CDR2 as SYDVKM. CDR3 amino acids: CASSSPTGYYEQYF. CDR3 nucleotide sequence: TGTGCCAGCAGTTCTCCGACAGGTTACTACGAGCAGTACTTC.

This rearrangement joins TRBV10-2 to TRBJ2-6, with D hard to call. V was shortened by 6 bases and J by 0 bases, with 9 bases between the two germline ends. Per germline, CDR1 WSHSY and CDR2 SAAADI. This CDR3 is 15 amino acids long. The DNA of the CDR3 is TGCGCCAGCAGGACATGGGTCTCTGGGGCCAACGTCCTGACTTTC. It yields the protein CASRTWVSGANVLTF.

The V and J genes are TRBV7-9 and TRBJ2-1; either TRBD1 or TRBD2 may supply D (6 bases each). This CDR3 comprises 12 residues. CDR1 and CDR2 (germline): SEHNR, FQNEAQ (reference sequence). Trimming removed 5 bases at V and 10 bases at J, with 12 bases between. Here the CDR3 DNA reads TGTGCCAGCAGCCCAGAGGGGGGCGAGCAGTTCTTC. Its protein product is CASSPEGGEQFF.

The chain couples TRBV11-2 to TRBJ2-7, with 8 bases aligning to TRBD1. V lost 4 bases to trimming and J lost 3 bases; unmatched junction nucleotides: 8. CDR1 SGHAT and CDR2 FQNNGV come from the germline V gene. The CDR3 consists of 15 residues. The DNA for the CDR3 is TGTGCCAGCAGCTCCTTCGGACAGGGTAGCTACGAGCAGTACTTC. Its translation: CASSSFGQGSYEQYF.

V and J are TRBV9 and TRBJ1-1; 10 nucleotides agree with TRBD1. Germline V gives CDR1 SGDLS, CDR2 YYNGEE. Trimming cost V 8 bases and J 1 base; bases outside gene matches: 2. The CDR3 sequence is 13 residues long. In nucleotides, the CDR3 is TGTGCCAGGACAGGGGGCGAGAACACTGAAGCTTTCTTT. It translates to CARTGGENTEAFF. The full variable domain, with the rest looked up from reference TRBV9 and TRBJ1-1, is DSGVTQTPKHLITATGQRVTLRCSPRSGDLSVYWYQQSLDQGLQFLIQYYNGEERAKGNILERFSAQQFPDLHSELNLSSLELGDSALYFCARTGGENTEAFFGQGTRLTVV.

The chain employs TRBV4-3 and TRBJ2-5; 8 nucleotides agree with TRBD2. Unmatched junction bases numbered 8, after V lost 1 base and J lost 7 bases. Germline V gene sequence: CDR1 LGHNA, CDR2 YSLEER. CDR3 length equals 15 residues. The CDR3 loop is CASSQVRLRGGTQYF. The CDR3 region has the DNA TGCGCCAGCAGCCAAGTTAGGTTACGGGGGGGGACCCAGTACTTC.

The rearrangement joins TRBV5-4 to TRBJ1-3, with 8 nucleotides matching TRBD1. The ends lost 4 bases at V and 0 bases at J; junction bases unmatched: 3. Looked up from germline, CDR1 is SGHNT and CDR2 is YYREEE (reference sequence). This CDR3 has 15 amino acids. CDR3 DNA: TGTGCCAGCAGCACACAGGGGGGCTCTGGAAACACCATATATTTT. Protein product: CASSTQGGSGNTIYF.

This CDR3 is CASSPGPGSYEQYF. The CDR3 nucleotides read TGTGCCAGCTCACCAGGGCCGGGATCCTACGAGCAGTACTTC. This chain uses TRBV18 with TRBJ2-7; D is perhaps TRBD2 (5 bases). The germline CDR1 and CDR2 sequences are KGHSH and LQKENI. V was cut by 2 bases and J by 1 base, with 9 bases left in between. The CDR3 has 14 residues. Full variable domain (remainder filled in from reference TRBV18 and TRBJ2-7): NAGVMQNPRHLVRRRGQEARLRCSPMKGHSHVYWYRQLPEEGLKFMVYLQKENIIDESGMPKERFSAEFPKEGPSILRIQQVVRGDSAAYFCASSPGPGSYEQYFGPGTRLTVT.

This clone was detected only once. This rearrangement joins TRBV10-2 to TRBJ2-5; 7 bases map to TRBD2. Per the germline V gene, CDR1 is WSHSY and CDR2 is SAAADI. This CDR3 has 14 amino acids. V gave up 3 bases and J gave up 7 bases; unmatched junction bases: 8. The CDR3 here is CASSDGFASGTQYF. CDR3 bases: TGCGCCAGCAGTGATGGGTTTGCTAGCGGGACCCAGTACTTC.

The chain is built from TRBV20-1 and TRBJ2-1; D is uncertain. Germline V lookup: CDR1 DFQATT, CDR2 SNEGSKA (reference sequence). The CDR3 contains 11 residues. The V gene lost 3 bases and the J gene lost 1 base, with 1 base spanning the gap. CDR3 residues: CSASSYNEQFF. The CDR3 DNA is TGCAGTGCTAGTTCCTACAATGAGCAGTTCTTC.

This chain uses TRBV5-8 with TRBJ1-5; 10 nucleotides agree with TRBD1. Trimming took 4 bases from V and 5 from J; bases not matched to a gene: 6. The CDR3 has 15 amino acids. CDR1 and CDR2 from the germline V gene are SGHTS and YDEGEE. CDR3 bases: TGTGCCAGCAGCCACGGACAGGGGGGTTATCAGCCCCAGCATTTT. Amino acids: CASSHGQGGYQPQHF.